These T cell receptor beta chains were read from a single sample in a study of human T cells and chemical hapten exposure. TCRdb fed the RACE reads into MiXCR, producing one record per CDR3 protein. This sample has some 40,000 distinct CDR3 sequences, with about 3.5% found just once. Input material: whole blood. These TCRs come from a human donor in good health. Some clones in this sample may be carry-over from other donors' samples. Both conserved end residues are part of each CDR3. Each record gives: V gene, D gene, clone size, J gene, CDR3 DNA, CDR3 protein. A D gene is named only where the DNA matches it firmly. The size of a clone is reported for some rows only, either as once, few or many, or as a class for expanded clones.

V gene: TRBV29-1
D gene: TRBD1
clone size: medium-sized
J gene: TRBJ2-3
CDR3 DNA: TGCAGCCTGGGACAGGATCCAGATACGCAGTATTTT
CDR3 protein: CSLGQDPDTQYF

V gene: TRBV4-1
D gene: .
clone size: few
J gene: TRBJ1-2
CDR3 DNA: TGCGCCAGCAGCCAAGATAGTACAGGGCGGATGGGGTCTGGCTACACCTTC
CDR3 protein: CASSQDSTGRMGSGYTF

V gene: TRBV25-1
D gene: TRBD1
clone size: many
J gene: TRBJ2-7
CDR3 DNA: TGTGCCAGCAGTCCGTCCGACAGGGGGTGGATCGAGCAGTACTTC
CDR3 protein: CASSPSDRGWIEQYF

V gene: TRBV27
D gene: TRBD1
clone size: many
J gene: TRBJ2-2
CDR3 DNA: TGTGCCAGCCGGACAAGACAGGGGCGTACCGGGGAGCTGTTTTTT
CDR3 protein: CASRTRQGRTGELFF

V gene: TRBV7-9
D gene: .
clone size: many
J gene: TRBJ1-2
CDR3 DNA: TGTGCCAGCAGCCGGGACGCCCGAGGCTATGGCTACACCTTC
CDR3 protein: CASSRDARGYGYTF

V gene: TRBV5-5
D gene: .
clone size: .
J gene: TRBJ2-2
CDR3 DNA: TGTGCCATCACCTACAGGCGGCACCTGAACACCGGGGAGCTGTTTTTT
CDR3 protein: CAITYRRHLNTGELFF

V gene: TRBV29-1
D gene: TRBD1
clone size: .
J gene: TRBJ2-7
CDR3 DNA: TGCAGCGGGGGACAGGCCAACTACGAGCAGTACTTC
CDR3 protein: CSGGQANYEQYF

V gene: TRBV2
D gene: TRBD2
clone size: many
J gene: TRBJ2-7
CDR3 DNA: TGTGCCAGCAGCGGAAATAGCGGGAGGGCAAACGAGCAGTACTTC
CDR3 protein: CASSGNSGRANEQYF

V gene: TRBV11-3
D gene: .
clone size: many
J gene: TRBJ2-3
CDR3 DNA: TGTGCCAGCAGCTTTGCGGTGGGAGCGGACTCTAGCACAGATACGCAGTATTTT
CDR3 protein: CASSFAVGADSSTDTQYF

V gene: TRBV29-1
D gene: TRBD2
clone size: many
J gene: TRBJ2-3
CDR3 DNA: TGCAGCGTTAAGGGACTAGTCACAGATACGCAGTATTTT
CDR3 protein: CSVKGLVTDTQYF

V gene: TRBV6-5
D gene: TRBD1
clone size: many
J gene: TRBJ2-1
CDR3 DNA: TGTGCCAGCAGTTACTCGGGGACAGGCTACAATGAGCAGTTCTTC
CDR3 protein: CASSYSGTGYNEQFF

V gene: TRBV6-5
D gene: .
clone size: many
J gene: TRBJ1-4
CDR3 DNA: TGTGCCAGCAGGCCCACCACAGGGGAAAAACTGTTTTTT
CDR3 protein: CASRPTTGEKLFF

V gene: TRBV5-4
D gene: .
clone size: many
J gene: TRBJ2-3
CDR3 DNA: TGTGCCAGCAGACCCTCTACCAGCAGTTCTAGCACAGATACGCAGTATTTT
CDR3 protein: CASRPSTSSSSTDTQYF

V gene: TRBV20-1
D gene: .
clone size: few
J gene: TRBJ1-1
CDR3 DNA: TGCAGTGCTATTATCAGATCCCACACTGAAGCTTTCTTT
CDR3 protein: CSAIIRSHTEAFF

V gene: TRBV6-5
D gene: .
clone size: many
J gene: TRBJ1-2
CDR3 DNA: TGTGCCAGCAGCCACCGGGAAGGAAATGGCTACACCTTC
CDR3 protein: CASSHREGNGYTF

V gene: TRBV6-6
D gene: .
clone size: few
J gene: TRBJ2-2
CDR3 DNA: TGTGCCAGCAGTTATACATGGTACACCGGGGAGCTGTTTTTT
CDR3 protein: CASSYTWYTGELFF

V gene: TRBV13
D gene: .
clone size: many
J gene: TRBJ2-5
CDR3 DNA: TGTGCCAGCAGCTTATTGGAGACCCAGTACTTC
CDR3 protein: CASSLLETQYF

V gene: TRBV5-4
D gene: .
clone size: many
J gene: TRBJ2-5
CDR3 DNA: TGTGCCAGCAGCTTGGGTATACACAGCGGAGTGCGGAAAGAGACCCAGTACTTC
CDR3 protein: CASSLGIHSGVRKETQYF

V gene: TRBV20-1
D gene: TRBD2
clone size: many
J gene: TRBJ2-4
CDR3 DNA: TGCAGTGCTAGTTCCAGCGGGAGGGCCTCTGACATTCAGTACTTC
CDR3 protein: CSASSSGRASDIQYF

V gene: TRBV28
D gene: .
clone size: .
J gene: TRBJ2-5
CDR3 DNA: TGTGCCAGCAACACCCCCCAGCGGTGGCAAGAGACCCAGTACTTC
CDR3 protein: CASNTPQRWQETQYF

V gene: TRBV20-1
D gene: .
clone size: many
J gene: TRBJ2-2
CDR3 DNA: TGCAGTGCTAGAGATCCTGCAGGGACGAATATCGGGGAGCTGTTTTTT
CDR3 protein: CSARDPAGTNIGELFF

V gene: TRBV11-2
D gene: .
clone size: many
J gene: TRBJ2-1
CDR3 DNA: TGTGCCAGCAGCTCCTATGGGGGGGGGCGGACCTCCTACAATGAGCAGTTCTTC
CDR3 protein: CASSSYGGGRTSYNEQFF

V gene: TRBV29-1
D gene: TRBD2
clone size: many
J gene: TRBJ2-7
CDR3 DNA: TGCAGCGTTGATCCCGGGGGGGGCCAGTACGAGCAGTACTTC
CDR3 protein: CSVDPGGGQYEQYF

V gene: TRBV6-6
D gene: TRBD1
clone size: many
J gene: TRBJ2-1
CDR3 DNA: TGTGCCACCCACACAGGGGGCTCCTACAATGAGCAGTTCTTC
CDR3 protein: CATHTGGSYNEQFF

V gene: TRBV28
D gene: TRBD1
clone size: many
J gene: TRBJ2-2
CDR3 DNA: TGTGCCAGCAGTTTACCTTCCCCCCTCGACAGGGAATCGTGGGTCGGGGAGCTGTTTTTT
CDR3 protein: CASSLPSPLDRESWVGELFF

V gene: TRBV12-5
D gene: .
clone size: many
J gene: TRBJ1-2
CDR3 DNA: TGTGCTAGTGGTTGGGACGGAAACTATGGCTACACCTTC
CDR3 protein: CASGWDGNYGYTF

V gene: TRBV6-2/TRBV6-3
D gene: TRBD2
clone size: many
J gene: TRBJ2-2
CDR3 DNA: TGTGCCAGCAGTGATCGCGCGACTAGCCCTACCGGGGAGCTGTTTTTT
CDR3 protein: CASSDRATSPTGELFF

V gene: TRBV4-1
D gene: .
clone size: many
J gene: TRBJ2-1
CDR3 DNA: TGCGCCAGCAGCCAACCCATCCGGAGGGGGAATGAGCAGTTCTTC
CDR3 protein: CASSQPIRRGNEQFF

V gene: TRBV19
D gene: TRBD2
clone size: few
J gene: TRBJ2-1
CDR3 DNA: TGTGCCAGTAGTTTAGCGGGAGGGCCAACCTTCTACAATGAGCAGTTCTTC
CDR3 protein: CASSLAGGPTFYNEQFF

V gene: TRBV5-6
D gene: TRBD1
clone size: few
J gene: TRBJ1-4
CDR3 DNA: TGTGCCAGCAGCTTGTACGGGACAGGGGCCGGAAAACTGTTTTTT
CDR3 protein: CASSLYGTGAGKLFF

V gene: TRBV9
D gene: .
clone size: few
J gene: TRBJ1-2
CDR3 DNA: TGTGCCAGCAGCGTGTCGGGGACAATGTATAGTGGCTACACCTTC
CDR3 protein: CASSVSGTMYSGYTF

V gene: TRBV5-5
D gene: TRBD2
clone size: many
J gene: TRBJ2-3
CDR3 DNA: TGTGCCAGCAGCTCCCTAGCGGCTAGCACAGATACGCAGTATTTT
CDR3 protein: CASSSLAASTDTQYF

V gene: TRBV11-2
D gene: TRBD1
clone size: many
J gene: TRBJ2-5
CDR3 DNA: TGTGCCAGCAGCTCTCCCGACAGGGGGCTGAGCGTAGAGACCCAGTACTTC
CDR3 protein: CASSSPDRGLSVETQYF

V gene: TRBV6-2/TRBV6-3
D gene: .
clone size: few
J gene: TRBJ2-7
CDR3 DNA: TGTGCCAGCAGTCAAACAAGGTACGAGCAGTACTTC
CDR3 protein: CASSQTRYEQYF

V gene: TRBV3-1
D gene: TRBD2
clone size: many
J gene: TRBJ2-1
CDR3 DNA: TGTGCCAGCAGCCAAGGGATCGGCGGGAGGGTGCAGTTCTTC
CDR3 protein: CASSQGIGGRVQFF

V gene: TRBV27
D gene: .
clone size: many
J gene: TRBJ2-3
CDR3 DNA: TGTGCCAGCGGGCGAGCACTTAGCACAGATACGCAGTATTTT
CDR3 protein: CASGRALSTDTQYF

V gene: TRBV27
D gene: .
clone size: many
J gene: TRBJ2-3
CDR3 DNA: TGTGCCAGCAGTTTCAGCAGTTACACAGATACGCAGTATTTT
CDR3 protein: CASSFSSYTDTQYF

V gene: TRBV29-1
D gene: TRBD2
clone size: many
J gene: TRBJ2-3
CDR3 DNA: TGCGCGACGCTCCCTGTTACTAGCGGGAGGGCAGATACGCAGTATTTT
CDR3 protein: CATLPVTSGRADTQYF

V gene: TRBV12-3/TRBV12-4
D gene: .
clone size: .
J gene: TRBJ2-1
CDR3 DNA: TGTGCCAGCAGCTCCAAAACTACTAGCAGGATATACAATGAGCAGTTCTTC
CDR3 protein: CASSSKTTSRIYNEQFF

V gene: TRBV27
D gene: TRBD1
clone size: many
J gene: TRBJ2-1
CDR3 DNA: TGTGCCAGCAGTTGGCAGGGGGCGATCAATGAGCAGTTCTTC
CDR3 protein: CASSWQGAINEQFF

V gene: TRBV5-1
D gene: .
clone size: .
J gene: TRBJ2-1
CDR3 DNA: TGCGCCAGCAGCTTGGGACAGTCCTACAATGAGCAGTTCTTC
CDR3 protein: CASSLGQSYNEQFF

V gene: TRBV21-1
D gene: .
clone size: many
J gene: TRBJ1-4
CDR3 DNA: .
CDR3 protein: CASSKANRGLEQLMKNCFF

V gene: TRBV24-1
D gene: .
clone size: many
J gene: TRBJ2-3
CDR3 DNA: TGTGCCACCAGTGATTTAGACCCTGGACGAGATGGGGCCACAGATACGCAGTATTTT
CDR3 protein: CATSDLDPGRDGATDTQYF